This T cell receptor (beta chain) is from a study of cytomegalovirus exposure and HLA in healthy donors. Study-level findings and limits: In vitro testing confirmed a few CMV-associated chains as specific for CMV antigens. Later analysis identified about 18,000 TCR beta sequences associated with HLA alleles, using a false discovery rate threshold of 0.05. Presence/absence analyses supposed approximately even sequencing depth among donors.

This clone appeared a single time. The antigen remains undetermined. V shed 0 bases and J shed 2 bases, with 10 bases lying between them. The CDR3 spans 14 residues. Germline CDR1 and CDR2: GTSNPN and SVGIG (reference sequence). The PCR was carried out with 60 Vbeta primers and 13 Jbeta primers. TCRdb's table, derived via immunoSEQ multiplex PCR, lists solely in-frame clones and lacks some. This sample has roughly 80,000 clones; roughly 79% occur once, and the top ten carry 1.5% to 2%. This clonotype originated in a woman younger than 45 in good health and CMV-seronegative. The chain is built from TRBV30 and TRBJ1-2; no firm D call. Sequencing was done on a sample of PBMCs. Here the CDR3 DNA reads TGTGCCTGGAGTGTGAGATTCGGGAACTATGGCTACACCTTC. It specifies CAWSVRFGNYGYTF.